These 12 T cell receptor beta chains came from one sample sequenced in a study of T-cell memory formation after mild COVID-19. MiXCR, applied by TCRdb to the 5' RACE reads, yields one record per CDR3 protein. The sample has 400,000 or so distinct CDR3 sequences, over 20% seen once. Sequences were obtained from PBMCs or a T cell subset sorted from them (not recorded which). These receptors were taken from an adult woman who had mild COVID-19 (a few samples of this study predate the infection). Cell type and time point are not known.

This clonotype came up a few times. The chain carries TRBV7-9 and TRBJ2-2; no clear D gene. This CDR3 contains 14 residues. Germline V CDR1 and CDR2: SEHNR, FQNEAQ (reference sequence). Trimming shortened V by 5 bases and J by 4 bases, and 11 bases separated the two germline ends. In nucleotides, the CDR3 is TGTGCCAGCAGCCCTAGATCGGGCACCGGGGAGCTGTTTTTT. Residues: CASSPRSGTGELFF.

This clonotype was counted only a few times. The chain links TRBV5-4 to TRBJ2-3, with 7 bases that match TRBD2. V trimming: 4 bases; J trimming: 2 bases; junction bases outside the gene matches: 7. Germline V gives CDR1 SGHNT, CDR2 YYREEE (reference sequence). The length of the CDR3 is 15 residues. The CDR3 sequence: CASSPPAGDTDTQYF. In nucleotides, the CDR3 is TGTGCCAGCAGCCCTCCGGCGGGGGACACAGATACGCAGTATTTT.

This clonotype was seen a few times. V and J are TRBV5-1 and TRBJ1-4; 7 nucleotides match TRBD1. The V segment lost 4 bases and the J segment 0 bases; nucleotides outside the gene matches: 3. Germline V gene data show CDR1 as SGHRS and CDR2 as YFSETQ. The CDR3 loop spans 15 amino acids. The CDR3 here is CASSTGQATNEKLFF. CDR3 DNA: TGCGCCAGCAGCACTGGACAGGCAACTAATGAAAAACTGTTTTTT.

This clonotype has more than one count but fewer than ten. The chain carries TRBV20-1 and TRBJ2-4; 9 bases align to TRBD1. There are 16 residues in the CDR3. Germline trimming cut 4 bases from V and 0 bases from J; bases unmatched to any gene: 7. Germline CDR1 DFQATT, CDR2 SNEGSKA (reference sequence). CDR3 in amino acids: CSAMGQGLLAKNIQYF. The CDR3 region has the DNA TGCAGTGCTATGGGACAGGGCTTATTAGCCAAAAACATTCAGTACTTC.

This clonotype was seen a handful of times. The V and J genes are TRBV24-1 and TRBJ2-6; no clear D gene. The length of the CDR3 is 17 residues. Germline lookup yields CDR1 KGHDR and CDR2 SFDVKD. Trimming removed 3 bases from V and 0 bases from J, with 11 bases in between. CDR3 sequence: CATSDQVLSSGANVLTF. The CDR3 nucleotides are TGTGCCACCAGTGATCAGGTCCTAAGCTCTGGGGCCAACGTCCTGACTTTC.

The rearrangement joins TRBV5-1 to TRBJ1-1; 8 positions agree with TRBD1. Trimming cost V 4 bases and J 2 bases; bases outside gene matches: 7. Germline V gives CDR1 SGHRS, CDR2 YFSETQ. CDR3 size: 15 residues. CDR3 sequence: CASSMDRDINTEAFF. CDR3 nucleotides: TGCGCCAGCAGCATGGACAGGGATATTAACACTGAAGCTTTCTTT.

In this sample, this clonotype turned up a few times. CDR3 DNA sequence: TGTGCCAGCTTCCTCTGGGGGGACAATGAGCAGTTCTTC. Residues: CASFLWGDNEQFF. V gene TRBV12-3 or TRBV12-4 combines with J gene TRBJ2-1; tentatively, D is TRBD2 (6 bases). The CDR3 contains 13 residues. The V end was cut by 8 bases, the J end by 5 bases, with 13 bases between.

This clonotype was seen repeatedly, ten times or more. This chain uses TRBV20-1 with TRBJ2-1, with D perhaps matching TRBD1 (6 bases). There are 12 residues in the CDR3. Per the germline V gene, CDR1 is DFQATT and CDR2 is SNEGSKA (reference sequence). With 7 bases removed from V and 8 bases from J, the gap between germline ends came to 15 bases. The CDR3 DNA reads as TGCAGTGTTCGACGGGGACACGATGAGCAGTTCTTC. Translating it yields CSVRRGHDEQFF.

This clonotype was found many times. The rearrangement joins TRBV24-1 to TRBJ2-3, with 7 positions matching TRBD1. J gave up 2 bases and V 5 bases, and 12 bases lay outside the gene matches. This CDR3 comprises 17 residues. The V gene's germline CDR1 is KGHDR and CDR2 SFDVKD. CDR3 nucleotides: TGTGCCACCAGTGGCCATACCGGGACAGAACTCACAGATACGCAGTATTTT. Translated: CATSGHTGTELTDTQYF.

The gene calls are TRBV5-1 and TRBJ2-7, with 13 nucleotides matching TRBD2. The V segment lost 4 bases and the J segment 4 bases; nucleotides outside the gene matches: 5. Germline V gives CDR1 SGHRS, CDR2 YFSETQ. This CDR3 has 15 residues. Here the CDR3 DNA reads TGCGCCAGCAGCACCGGGACTAGCGGGGCTTACGAGCAGTACTTC. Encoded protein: CASSTGTSGAYEQYF.

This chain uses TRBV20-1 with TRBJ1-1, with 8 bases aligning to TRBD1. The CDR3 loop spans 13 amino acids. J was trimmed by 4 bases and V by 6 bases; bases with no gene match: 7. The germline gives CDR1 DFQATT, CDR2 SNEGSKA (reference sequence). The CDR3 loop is CSAIQGARTEAFF. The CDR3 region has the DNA TGCAGTGCCATTCAGGGGGCGCGCACTGAAGCTTTCTTT.

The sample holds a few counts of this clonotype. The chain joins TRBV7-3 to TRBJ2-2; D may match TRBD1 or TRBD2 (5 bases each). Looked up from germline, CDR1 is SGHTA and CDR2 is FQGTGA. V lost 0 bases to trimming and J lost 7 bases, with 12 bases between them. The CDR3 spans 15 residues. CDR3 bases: TGTGCCAGCAGCTTAACCAGAGGGGCAGGCGGGGAGCTGTTTTTT. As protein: CASSLTRGAGGELFF.